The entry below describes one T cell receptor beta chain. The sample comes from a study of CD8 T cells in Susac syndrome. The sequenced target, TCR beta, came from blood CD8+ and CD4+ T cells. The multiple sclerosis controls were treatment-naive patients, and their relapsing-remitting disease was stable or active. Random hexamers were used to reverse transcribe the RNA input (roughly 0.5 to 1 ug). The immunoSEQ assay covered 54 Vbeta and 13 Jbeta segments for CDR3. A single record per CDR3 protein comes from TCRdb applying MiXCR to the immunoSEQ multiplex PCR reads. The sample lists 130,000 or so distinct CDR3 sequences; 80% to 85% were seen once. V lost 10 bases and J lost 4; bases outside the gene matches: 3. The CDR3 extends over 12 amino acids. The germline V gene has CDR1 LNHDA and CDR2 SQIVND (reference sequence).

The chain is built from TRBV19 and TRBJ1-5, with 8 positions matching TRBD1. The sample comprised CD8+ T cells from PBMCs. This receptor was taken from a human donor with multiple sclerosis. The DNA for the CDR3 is TGTGCCACAGGACAGGGTAATCAGCCCCAGCATTTT. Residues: CATGQGNQPQHF.